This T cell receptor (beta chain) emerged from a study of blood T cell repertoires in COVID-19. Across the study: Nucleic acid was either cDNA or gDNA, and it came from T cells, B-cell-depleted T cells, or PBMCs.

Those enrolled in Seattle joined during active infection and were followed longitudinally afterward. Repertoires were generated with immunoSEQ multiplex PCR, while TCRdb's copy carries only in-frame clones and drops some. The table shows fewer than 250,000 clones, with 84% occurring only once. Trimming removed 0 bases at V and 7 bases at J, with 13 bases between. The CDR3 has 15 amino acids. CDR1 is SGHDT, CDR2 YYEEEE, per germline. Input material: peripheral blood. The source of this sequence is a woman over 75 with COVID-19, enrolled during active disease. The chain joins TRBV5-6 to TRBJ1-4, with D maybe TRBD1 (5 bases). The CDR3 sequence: CASSLEQGSREKLFF. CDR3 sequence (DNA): TGTGCCAGCAGCTTGGAGCAGGGAAGTCGTGAAAAACTGTTTTTT. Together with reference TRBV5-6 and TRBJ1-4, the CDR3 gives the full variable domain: DAGVTQSPTHLIKTRGQQVTLRCSPKSGHDTVSWYQQALGQGPQFIFQYYEEEERQRGNFPDRFSGHQFPNYSSELNVNALLLGDSALYLCASSLEQGSREKLFFGSGTQLSVL.